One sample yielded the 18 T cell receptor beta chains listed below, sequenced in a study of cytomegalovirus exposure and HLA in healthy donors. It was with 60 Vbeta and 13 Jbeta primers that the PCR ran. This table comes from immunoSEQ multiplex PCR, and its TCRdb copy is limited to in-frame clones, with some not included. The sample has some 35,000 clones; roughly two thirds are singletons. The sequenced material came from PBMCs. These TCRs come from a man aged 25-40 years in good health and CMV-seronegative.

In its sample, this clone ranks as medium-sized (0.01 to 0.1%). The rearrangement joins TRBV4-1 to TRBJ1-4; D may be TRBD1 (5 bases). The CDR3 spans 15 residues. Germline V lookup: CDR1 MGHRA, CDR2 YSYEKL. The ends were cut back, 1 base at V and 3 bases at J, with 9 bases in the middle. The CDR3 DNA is TGCGCCAGCAGCCAAGCATGGGGGGCTAATGAAAAACTGTTTTTT. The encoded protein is CASSQAWGANEKLFF.

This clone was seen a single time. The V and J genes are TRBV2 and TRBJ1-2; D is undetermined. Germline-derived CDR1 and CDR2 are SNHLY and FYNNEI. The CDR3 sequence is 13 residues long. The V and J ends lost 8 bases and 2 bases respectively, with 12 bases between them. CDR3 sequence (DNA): TGTGCCAGCGGCGGGTCCAAGAACTATGGCTACACCTTC. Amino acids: CASGGSKNYGYTF.

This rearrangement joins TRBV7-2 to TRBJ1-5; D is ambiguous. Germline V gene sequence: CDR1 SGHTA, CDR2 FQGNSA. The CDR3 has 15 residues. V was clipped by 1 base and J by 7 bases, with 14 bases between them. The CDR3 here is CASSLVSRSLQPQHF. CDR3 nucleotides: TGTGCCAGCAGCTTAGTTAGCCGTTCCTTGCAGCCCCAGCATTTT.

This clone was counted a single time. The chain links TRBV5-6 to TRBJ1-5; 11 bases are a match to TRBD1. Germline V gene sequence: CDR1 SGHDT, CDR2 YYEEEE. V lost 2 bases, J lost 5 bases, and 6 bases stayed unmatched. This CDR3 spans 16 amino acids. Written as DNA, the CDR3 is TGTGCCAGCAGCTTTAAAGGACAGGGGGCGGATCAGCCCCAGCATTTT. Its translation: CASSFKGQGADQPQHF.

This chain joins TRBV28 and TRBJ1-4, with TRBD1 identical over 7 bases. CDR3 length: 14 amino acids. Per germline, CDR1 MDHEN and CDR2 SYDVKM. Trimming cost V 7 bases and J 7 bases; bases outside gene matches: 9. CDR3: CASTPPRGSEKLFF. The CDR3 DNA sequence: TGTGCCAGCACCCCCCCCAGGGGGAGTGAAAAACTGTTTTTT.

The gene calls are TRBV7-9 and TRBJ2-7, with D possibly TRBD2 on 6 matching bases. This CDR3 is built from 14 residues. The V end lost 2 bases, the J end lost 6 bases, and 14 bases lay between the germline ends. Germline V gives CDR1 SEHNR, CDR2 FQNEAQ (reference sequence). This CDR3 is CASSLLGGSTEQYF. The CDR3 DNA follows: TGTGCCAGCAGCTTACTTGGGGGGTCTACCGAGCAGTACTTC.

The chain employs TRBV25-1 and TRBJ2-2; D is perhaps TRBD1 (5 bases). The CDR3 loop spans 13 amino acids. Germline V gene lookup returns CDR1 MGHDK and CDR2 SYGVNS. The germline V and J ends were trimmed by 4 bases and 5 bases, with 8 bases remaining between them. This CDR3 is CASSATGTGELFF. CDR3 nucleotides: TGTGCCAGCAGTGCTACAGGTACCGGGGAGCTGTTTTTT.

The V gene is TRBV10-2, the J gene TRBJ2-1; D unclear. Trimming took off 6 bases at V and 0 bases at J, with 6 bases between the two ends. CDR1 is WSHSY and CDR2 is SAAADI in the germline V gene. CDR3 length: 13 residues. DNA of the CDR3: TGCGCCAGCAGGGCTAGCTCCTACAATGAGCAGTTCTTC. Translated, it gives CASRASSYNEQFF.

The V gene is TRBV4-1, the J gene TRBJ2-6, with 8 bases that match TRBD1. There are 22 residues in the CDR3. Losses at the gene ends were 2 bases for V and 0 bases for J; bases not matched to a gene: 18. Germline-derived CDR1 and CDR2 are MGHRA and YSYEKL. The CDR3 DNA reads TGCGCCAGCAGCCAAACCCTCGGTGGGGGGACAGGCCTAAGCTCTGGGGCCAACGTCCTGACTTTC. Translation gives CASSQTLGGGTGLSSGANVLTF.

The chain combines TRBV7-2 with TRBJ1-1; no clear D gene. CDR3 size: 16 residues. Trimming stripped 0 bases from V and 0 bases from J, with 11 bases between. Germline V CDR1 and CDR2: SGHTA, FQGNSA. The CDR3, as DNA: TGTGCCAGCAGCTTAGCGGCAGGAAGAATGAACACTGAAGCTTTCTTT. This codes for CASSLAAGRMNTEAFF.

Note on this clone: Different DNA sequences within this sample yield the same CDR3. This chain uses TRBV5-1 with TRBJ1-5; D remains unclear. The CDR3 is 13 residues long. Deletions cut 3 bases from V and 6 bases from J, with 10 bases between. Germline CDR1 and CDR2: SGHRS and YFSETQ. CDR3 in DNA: TGCGCCAGCAGCTATCGGGAGGGTCAGCCCCAGCATTTT. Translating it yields CASSYREGQPQHF. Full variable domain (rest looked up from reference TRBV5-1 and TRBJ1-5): KAGVTQTPRYLIKTRGQQVTLSCSPISGHRSVSWYQQTPGQGLQFLFEYFSETQRNKGNFPGRFSGRQFSNSRSEMNVSTLELGDSALYLCASSYREGQPQHFGDGTRLSIL.

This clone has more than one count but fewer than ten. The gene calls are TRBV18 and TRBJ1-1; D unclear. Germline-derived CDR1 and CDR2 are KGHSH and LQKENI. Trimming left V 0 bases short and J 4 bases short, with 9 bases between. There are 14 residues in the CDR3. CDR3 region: CASSPPQRATEAFF. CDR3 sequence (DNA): TGTGCCAGCTCACCACCTCAGAGGGCCACTGAAGCTTTCTTT. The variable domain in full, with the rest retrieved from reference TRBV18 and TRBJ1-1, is NAGVMQNPRHLVRRRGQEARLRCSPMKGHSHVYWYRQLPEEGLKFMVYLQKENIIDESGMPKERFSAEFPKEGPSILRIQQVVRGDSAAYFCASSPPQRATEAFFGQGTRLTVV.

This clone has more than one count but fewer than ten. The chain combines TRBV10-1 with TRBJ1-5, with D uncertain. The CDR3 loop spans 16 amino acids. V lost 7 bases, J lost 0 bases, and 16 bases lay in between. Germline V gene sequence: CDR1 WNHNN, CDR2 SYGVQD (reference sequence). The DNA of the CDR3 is TGCGCCAGCACCCGCGAGGGATCGCCTAGCAATCAGCCCCAGCATTTT. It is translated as CASTREGSPSNQPQHF.

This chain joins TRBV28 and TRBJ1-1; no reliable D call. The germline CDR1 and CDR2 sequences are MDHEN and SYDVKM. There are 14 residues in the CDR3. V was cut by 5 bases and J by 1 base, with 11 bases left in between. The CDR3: CASSLRSRNTEAFF. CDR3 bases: TGTGCCAGCAGTCTTAGATCGAGGAACACTGAAGCTTTCTTT. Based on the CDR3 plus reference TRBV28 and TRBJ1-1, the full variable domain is DVKVTQSSRYLVKRTGEKVFLECVQDMDHENMFWYRQDPGLGLRLIYFSYDVKMKEKGDIPEGYSVSREKKERFSLILESASTNQTSMYLCASSLRSRNTEAFFGQGTRLTVV.

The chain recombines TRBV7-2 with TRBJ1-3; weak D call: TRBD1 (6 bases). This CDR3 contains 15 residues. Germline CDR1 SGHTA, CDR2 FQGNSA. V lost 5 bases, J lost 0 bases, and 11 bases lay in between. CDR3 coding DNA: TGTGCCAGCAGCCAGGGGACGCTCTCTGGAAACACCATATATTTT. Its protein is CASSQGTLSGNTIYF.

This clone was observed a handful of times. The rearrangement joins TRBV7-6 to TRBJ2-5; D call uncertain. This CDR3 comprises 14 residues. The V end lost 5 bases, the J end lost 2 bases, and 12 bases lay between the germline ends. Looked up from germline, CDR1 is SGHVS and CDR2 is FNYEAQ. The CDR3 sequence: CASSTASEQETQYF. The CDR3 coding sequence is TGTGCCAGCAGCACAGCTTCTGAGCAAGAGACCCAGTACTTC.

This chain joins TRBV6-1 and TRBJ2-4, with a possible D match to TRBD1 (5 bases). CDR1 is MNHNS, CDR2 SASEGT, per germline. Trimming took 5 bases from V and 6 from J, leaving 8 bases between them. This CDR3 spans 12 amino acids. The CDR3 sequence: CASSRQGNIQYF. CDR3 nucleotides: TGTGCCAGCAGTAGGCAGGGAAACATTCAGTACTTC.

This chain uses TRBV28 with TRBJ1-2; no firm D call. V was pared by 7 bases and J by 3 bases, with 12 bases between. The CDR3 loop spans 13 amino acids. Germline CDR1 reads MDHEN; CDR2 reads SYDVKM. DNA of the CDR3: TGTGCCAGCACCATGGTTTCGGACTATGGCTACACCTTC. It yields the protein CASTMVSDYGYTF.